A single sample is the source of the 29 T cell receptor beta chains below, sequenced in a study of response to subunit inactivated influenza vaccine. TCRdb ran MiXCR on the RT-PCR reads and lists one entry per CDR3 protein. The sample carries roughly 540,000 distinct CDR3 sequences, roughly 25% recorded once. The data were also submitted as part of a second study, on T cells expressing NK-cell markers. That work contributes: UMIs were included in TCR beta cDNA generated by 5'RACE template switching.

The sample in question was CD4+ T cells sorted from PBMCs, obtained about 12 days after vaccination. These receptors all stem from a man aged 50 to 60 who received an inactivated influenza vaccine.

This clonotype was recorded a few times. This chain joins TRBV19 and TRBJ2-3; D gene uncertain. This CDR3 is built from 14 residues. The V and J ends lost 6 bases and 2 bases respectively, with 12 bases between them. Looked up from germline, CDR1 is LNHDA and CDR2 is SQIVND (reference sequence). CDR3 coding DNA: TGTGCCAGTAGCCCCAGGACCTTCACAGATACGCAGTATTTT. Encoded protein: CASSPRTFTDTQYF.

This clonotype has a handful of counts. The rearrangement links TRBV27 to TRBJ2-3; the D is unclear. V lost 4 bases and J lost 5, with 16 bases in between. The CDR3 length is 15 residues. Germline V gene lookup returns CDR1 MNHEY and CDR2 SMNVEV (reference sequence). CDR3 bases: TGTGCCAGCAGTTCTGACGTAGCTTTCATAGATACGCAGTATTTT. It encodes CASSSDVAFIDTQYF.

This clonotype was recorded many times. The V and J genes are TRBV3-1 and TRBJ2-5; the D call may be TRBD1 or TRBD2 (6 bases each). Germline-derived CDR1 and CDR2 are LGHDT and YNNKEL (reference sequence). The CDR3 loop spans 12 amino acids. Trimming pared 6 bases from V and 9 bases from J, leaving 14 bases between. CDR3: CASRGERGAQYF. The CDR3 DNA reads as TGTGCCAGCAGGGGAGAGAGGGGGGCCCAGTACTTC.

The chain combines TRBV4-1 with TRBJ2-5; 12 bases fit TRBD2. V lost 0 bases to trimming and J lost 4 bases; unmatched junction nucleotides: 6. The germline V gene encodes CDR1 MGHRA and CDR2 YSYEKL. CDR3 length equals 17 residues. The CDR3 DNA reads as TGCGCCAGCAGCCAAGAGATTGGACTAGCGGGAACAGAGACCCAGTACTTC. Residues: CASSQEIGLAGTETQYF.

Written as DNA, the CDR3 is TGTGCCAGCAGTTACGGGACAGGGGGCCGGAATGAGCAGTTCTTC. Translation gives CASSYGTGGRNEQFF. This chain joins TRBV6-5 and TRBJ2-1; 12 bases line up with TRBD1. The length of the CDR3 is 15 residues. V lost 2 bases to trimming and J lost 7 bases; unmatched junction nucleotides: 3. Germline-derived CDR1 and CDR2 are MNHEY and SVGAGI.

This clonotype was seen a few times. This chain connects TRBV20-1 to TRBJ1-6; 7 nucleotides line up with TRBD1. CDR1 and CDR2 (germline): DFQATT, SNEGSKA (reference sequence). This CDR3 has 15 residues. The J segment lost 7 bases and the V segment lost 3 bases, leaving 9 bases of the junction unmatched. The CDR3 reads CSASQLDRDNSPLHF. DNA for the CDR3: TGCAGTGCTAGCCAACTAGACAGGGACAATTCACCCCTCCACTTT.

This rearrangement joins TRBV6-1 to TRBJ2-1; TRBD2 might be the D (6 bases). CDR1 and CDR2 (germline): MNHNS, SASEGT. Trimming pared 5 bases from V and 0 bases from J, leaving 11 bases between. The CDR3 is 15 amino acids. The CDR3 coding sequence is TGTGCCAGCAGTCAGCCGGGACTCTCCTACAATGAGCAGTTCTTC. Its protein is CASSQPGLSYNEQFF.

This clonotype was seen a few times. The V gene is TRBV7-8, the J gene TRBJ2-2; 12 bases match TRBD2. In germline, CDR1 is SGHVS, CDR2 FQNEAQ. V dropped 5 bases and J dropped 1; count of bases not matched to a gene: 2. CDR3 size: 16 residues. The CDR3 reads CASSQTSGRNTGELFF. The CDR3 nucleotides read TGTGCCAGCAGCCAGACTAGCGGGAGGAACACCGGGGAGCTGTTTTTT.

This clonotype appeared a few times. The chain joins TRBV10-3 to TRBJ2-5; 11 positions match TRBD2. V trimming: 5 bases; J trimming: 1 base; junction bases outside the gene matches: 3. Germline V CDR1 and CDR2: ENHRY, SYGVKD. There are 15 residues in the CDR3. The chain's CDR3 is CAISPSGGTQETQYF. DNA for the CDR3: TGTGCCATCAGTCCTAGCGGGGGGACCCAAGAGACCCAGTACTTC.

This clonotype was seen only once. The V gene is TRBV13, the J gene TRBJ2-2; maybe TRBD2 (5 bases). V lost 7 bases and J 1 base, leaving 16 bases between the germline ends. The germline V gene encodes CDR1 PRHDT and CDR2 FYEKMQ (reference sequence). The CDR3 length is 16 residues. DNA for the CDR3: TGTGCCAGCACCTCCATCCTGAGGGAGAACACCGGGGAGCTGTTTTTT. The encoded protein is CASTSILRENTGELFF.

This chain uses TRBV12-3 or TRBV12-4 with TRBJ2-5; 10 nucleotides match TRBD1. Trimming took 6 bases from V and 5 from J; bases not matched to a gene: 6. This CDR3 has 14 amino acids. The CDR3, as DNA: TGTGCCAGCAGGGGACAGGGGTTATGGGAGACCCAGTACTTC. Amino acids: CASRGQGLWETQYF.

This clonotype was counted a few times. V gene TRBV20-1 combines with J gene TRBJ2-3; D is undetermined. The germline V gene encodes CDR1 DFQATT and CDR2 SNEGSKA (reference sequence). CDR3 size: 13 residues. The CDR3 spells CSEARVGTDTQYF. Here the CDR3 DNA reads TGCAGCGAGGCGCGAGTTGGCACAGATACGCAGTATTTT.

This chain joins TRBV6-2 or TRBV6-3 and TRBJ2-7; D is undetermined. This CDR3 region has 16 residues. CDR1 is MNHEY and CDR2 is SVGEGT in the germline V gene. Deletions cut 0 bases from V and 3 bases from J, with 15 bases between. The CDR3 loop is CASSYSSARAVYEQYF. The CDR3, as DNA: TGTGCCAGCAGTTACTCCAGCGCAAGGGCTGTCTACGAGCAGTACTTC.

Worth noting for this clonotype: A much larger clone lies a single base off, so this may be a read error. The chain is built from TRBV12-3 or TRBV12-4 and TRBJ2-1, with TRBD1 matching 10 bases. The J call may not be correct, given that the DNA end is closer to TRBJ2-7. The length of the CDR3 is 15 residues. CDR3 in amino acids: CASSSGTGVYNEQYF. The CDR3 nucleotides are TGTGCCAGCAGTTCCGGGACAGGGGTTTACAATGAGCAGTACTTC.

The sample holds a few counts of this clonotype. The chain is built from TRBV7-2 and TRBJ2-5; D gene uncertain. From germline, CDR1 is SGHTA and CDR2 FQGNSA. V was trimmed by 1 base and J by 1 base, leaving 7 bases between them. This CDR3 has 14 residues. CDR3 sequence: CASSLERFQETQYF. In DNA, the CDR3 is TGTGCCAGCAGCTTAGAAAGGTTCCAAGAGACCCAGTACTTC.

This clonotype was counted ten times or more. The J gene is TRBJ2-1, the V gene TRBV12-3 or TRBV12-4, with TRBD2 matching over 10 bases. The J segment lost 5 bases and the V segment lost 6 bases, leaving 10 bases of the junction unmatched. The length of the CDR3 is 16 residues. The CDR3 DNA is TGTGCCAGCAGCCGCTCCGGGACTAGCGCCGACAATGAGCAGTTCTTC. Its protein is CASSRSGTSADNEQFF.

Only a few counts were recorded for this clonotype. V and J are TRBV20-1 and TRBJ2-3, with a tentative D call TRBD2 (5 bases). The CDR3 is made up of 14 amino acids. Germline V lookup: CDR1 DFQATT, CDR2 SNEGSKA (reference sequence). The V gene lost 4 bases and the J gene lost 0 bases, with 11 bases spanning the gap. This CDR3 is CSATSRDSTDTQYF. CDR3 sequence (DNA): TGCAGTGCTACCTCACGGGATAGCACAGATACGCAGTATTTT.

This clonotype was seen more than once but under ten times. The chain uses TRBV2 and TRBJ2-7; no reliable D call. The ends were cut back, 7 bases at V and 3 bases at J, with 10 bases in the middle. Germline CDR1 reads SNHLY; CDR2 reads FYNNEI. CDR3 size: 12 residues. The CDR3: CASNLGYYEQYF. In nucleotides, the CDR3 is TGTGCCAGCAATTTGGGGTACTACGAGCAGTACTTC.

This clonotype was detected a few times. The rearrangement links TRBV20-1 to TRBJ2-3; 11 bases map to TRBD2. The germline CDR1 and CDR2 sequences are DFQATT and SNEGSKA (reference sequence). Trimming took 3 bases from V and 2 from J; bases not matched to a gene: 7. CDR3 length: 16 residues. The CDR3: CSARRLAGGTTDTQYF. The CDR3 DNA reads TGCAGTGCTAGGCGGCTAGCGGGGGGTACCACAGATACGCAGTATTTT.

This clonotype was detected only a few times. This chain joins TRBV29-1 and TRBJ1-5; TRBD1 matches at 7 bases. Germline values: CDR1 SQVTM, CDR2 ANQGSEA. J lost 3 bases, V lost 4 bases, and 12 bases had no gene match. This CDR3 region has 16 residues. DNA of the CDR3: TGCAGCGTTGGGACGGGGCAGGGGGGCCCCAATCAGCCCCAGCATTTT. Translated: CSVGTGQGGPNQPQHF.

With regard to this clonotype: This may arise from a read error, as a much more abundant clone is one base away. The chain has TRBV5-1 and TRBJ2-1, with 8 bases aligning to TRBD1. The germline V gene encodes CDR1 SGHRS and CDR2 YFSETQ. V shed 0 bases, J shed 16 bases, and the junction held 12 bases outside the gene matches. This CDR3 is 14 amino acids long. The CDR3 DNA reads TGCGCCAGCAGCTTGGGGACAGGGACTCGGCGTAGCTTCTTC. Encoded protein: CASSLGTGTRRSFF. Looking up the rest from reference TRBV5-1 and TRBJ2-1 gives the full variable domain: KAGVTQTPRYLIKTRGQQVTLSCSPISGHRSVSWYQQTPGQGLQFLFEYFSETQRNKGNFPGRFSGRQFSNSRSEMNVSTLELGDSALYLCASSLGTGTRRSFFGPGTRLTVL.

A note on this clonotype: Germline and junction disagree at one end, which may indicate a read error. CDR3 coding DNA: TGTGCCTGCAGCTCTATTTCCGGGACCGAGGGGTTCTTC. It codes for CACSSISGTEGFF. The gene calls are TRBV14 and TRBJ2-1; D might be TRBD1 or TRBD2, each matching 5 bases. The length of the CDR3 is 13 residues. Germline V gene lookup returns CDR1 SGHDN and CDR2 FVKESK.

The chain has TRBV11-1 and TRBJ2-5, with 13 nucleotides matching TRBD2. With 4 bases clipped from V and 2 bases from J, the junction kept 10 bases outside the gene matches. CDR1 is SGHAT, CDR2 FQDESV, per germline (reference sequence). The CDR3 length is 18 residues. The CDR3 here is CASSSLAGGPVGQETQYF. The CDR3 DNA sequence: TGTGCCAGCAGCTCACTAGCGGGGGGGCCGGTGGGACAAGAGACCCAGTACTTC.

This clonotype was picked up a small number of times. The chain recombines TRBV9 with TRBJ2-7; 7 bases are shared with TRBD2. V shed 0 bases, J shed 0 bases, and the junction held 9 bases outside the gene matches. The CDR3 consists of 17 residues. CDR1 SGDLS and CDR2 YYNGEE come from the germline V gene. The CDR3 sequence is CASSVGISGSNSYEQYF. The CDR3 nucleotides read TGTGCCAGCAGCGTAGGTATTAGCGGGTCTAACTCCTACGAGCAGTACTTC.

The V call is TRBV28, the J call TRBJ1-5, with D perhaps matching TRBD1 (5 bases). V was shortened by 7 bases and J by 4 bases, with 11 bases between the two germline ends. CDR1 and CDR2 from the germline V gene are MDHEN and SYDVKM. The CDR3 is made up of 13 amino acids. This CDR3 reads CASTQQVNQPQHF. The CDR3 DNA reads TGTGCCAGCACTCAACAGGTAAATCAGCCCCAGCATTTT. The full variable domain, rest sourced from reference TRBV28 and TRBJ1-5, is DVKVTQSSRYLVKRTGEKVFLECVQDMDHENMFWYRQDPGLGLRLIYFSYDVKMKEKGDIPEGYSVSREKKERFSLILESASTNQTSMYLCASTQQVNQPQHFGDGTRLSIL.

The J gene is TRBJ2-1, the V gene TRBV20-1; D is possibly TRBD1 (6 bases). The V and J ends lost 8 bases and 4 bases respectively, with 15 bases between them. The CDR3 length is 13 residues. The germline gives CDR1 DFQATT, CDR2 SNEGSKA (reference sequence). The CDR3 nucleotides read TGCAGTATTCGGGACACCAAATACAATGAGCAGTTCTTC. Amino acid sequence: CSIRDTKYNEQFF.

This clonotype was counted only a few times. This chain links TRBV29-1 with TRBJ1-4, with 7 bases fitting TRBD1. This CDR3 has 14 amino acids. Germline CDR1 SQVTM, CDR2 ANQGSEA. V dropped 7 bases and J dropped 6; count of bases not matched to a gene: 11. CDR3 nucleotide sequence: TGCAGCGGTTTGGTACAGGGGTCTGATGAAAAACTGTTTTTT. Its translation: CSGLVQGSDEKLFF. The entire variable domain, with the rest obtained from reference TRBV29-1 and TRBJ1-4, is as follows: SAVISQKPSRDICQRGTSLTIQCQVDSQVTMMFWYRQQPGQSLTLIATANQGSEATYESGFVIDKFPISRPNLTFSTLTVSNMSPEDSSIYLCSGLVQGSDEKLFFGSGTQLSVL.

The rearrangement uses TRBV4-1 and TRBJ1-4, with D maybe TRBD1 (5 bases). V lost 5 bases, J lost 6 bases, and 19 bases lay in between. The CDR3 runs to 16 residues. Germline values: CDR1 MGHRA, CDR2 YSYEKL. The CDR3 DNA reads as TGCGCCAGCAGCGTCACTCGGCCCCTGGGGGATGAAAAACTGTTTTTT. This gives the protein CASSVTRPLGDEKLFF.

This clonotype has more than one count but fewer than ten. The chain carries TRBV20-1 and TRBJ2-7; no reliable D call. Between the trimmed V and J ends, which lost 0 bases and 0 bases, there was a span of 9 bases. The CDR3 has 14 residues. Germline assignment: CDR1 DFQATT and CDR2 SNEGSKA (reference sequence). CDR3: CSARETKSSYEQYF. The CDR3 nucleotides are TGCAGTGCTAGAGAGACCAAGAGCTCCTACGAGCAGTACTTC.